This T cell receptor (beta chain) appears in the sequencing data of a study of tissue T cells after allogeneic stem cell transplantation. Study context: Pathologist review favored tissue samples showing histologically apparent lymphocytes. Points from the study as a whole: Blood and spleen captured only part of the tissue TCR repertoire. Shared clones across patients were few; motif clustering revealed tissue-specific shared signatures. The patient cohort was small and clinically heterogeneous, with limited sampling depth.

TCRdb keeps only in-frame clones here, not all; method: immunoSEQ multiplex PCR. The sample lists thousands of clones, roughly three quarters seen once, with approximately 15% in the top ten. Concerning this clone itself: Its target is unknown.

The receptor was derived from an older male patient with steroid-refractory graft-versus-host disease after an allogeneic stem cell transplant. T cells may partly derive from the graft donor. Source: skin, taken at autopsy.

CDR3 nucleotides: TGTGCCAGTAGTATAGGGGCCGGGACACTCGTCAGCAATCAGCCCCAGCATTTT. Protein: CASSIGAGTLVSNQPQHF. The rearrangement uses TRBV19 and TRBJ1-5; tentatively, D is TRBD1 (6 bases). Deletions cut 1 base from V and 1 base from J, with 17 bases between. The CDR3 contains 18 residues. In germline, CDR1 is LNHDA, CDR2 SQIVND (reference sequence).